This T cell receptor beta chain was found in a study of read filtering for tumor transcriptome and immune sequencing. Across the study: About 8 patients were R-ISS I, about 16 were R-ISS II, more than five were R-ISS III. Study observations and caveats: About four fifths of IR-seq clonotypes had a single read, yet these held roughly 3.7% of reads.

V lost 3 bases and J 5 bases, leaving 11 bases between the germline ends. Germline V lookup: CDR1 SQVTM, CDR2 ANQGSEA. CDR3 length: 13 residues. The library was built from roughly 400 ng RNA with molecular barcoded adaptors for alpha/delta and beta/gamma chains. Via MiXCR, TCRdb re-called the reads, giving one row per CDR3 protein. Among 120,000 or so distinct CDR3 sequences, over 10% were seen once, and the ten largest hold about 11%. At the time of active disease, bone marrow was collected from every patient. In this sample, this clonotype turned up many times. Antigen unknown. Specimen: a population of CD138-negative cells sorted from bone marrow. J is TRBJ2-1 and V is TRBV29-1; maybe TRBD2 (6 bases). This receptor was identified in a donor over 35 with multiple myeloma. The chain's CDR3 is CSVDSGEHNEQFF. CDR3 DNA sequence: TGCAGCGTTGATTCGGGGGAGCACAATGAGCAGTTCTTC.